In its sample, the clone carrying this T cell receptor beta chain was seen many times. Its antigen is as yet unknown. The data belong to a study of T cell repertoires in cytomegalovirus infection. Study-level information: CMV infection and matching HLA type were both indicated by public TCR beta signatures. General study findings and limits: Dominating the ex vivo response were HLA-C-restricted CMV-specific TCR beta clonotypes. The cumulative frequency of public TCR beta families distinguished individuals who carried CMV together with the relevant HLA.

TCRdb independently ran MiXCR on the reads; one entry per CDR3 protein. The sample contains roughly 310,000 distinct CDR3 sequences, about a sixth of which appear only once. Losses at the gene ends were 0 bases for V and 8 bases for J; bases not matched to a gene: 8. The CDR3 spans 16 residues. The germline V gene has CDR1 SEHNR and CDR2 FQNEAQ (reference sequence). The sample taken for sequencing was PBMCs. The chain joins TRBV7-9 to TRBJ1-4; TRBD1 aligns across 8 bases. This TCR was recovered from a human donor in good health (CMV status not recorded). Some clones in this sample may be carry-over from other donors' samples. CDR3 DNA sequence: TGTGCCAGCAGCTTAGCGGGGACAGGTCGTGGAGAAAAACTGTTTTTT. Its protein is CASSLAGTGRGEKLFF.